The clone carrying this TCR beta chain was recorded only once. Its antigen is not known. Assay: immunoSEQ multiplex PCR; the TCRdb copy retains only in-frame clones and omits some. The sample comprises more than 90,000 clones, 90% of which are singletons, and roughly 1.4% rests with the top ten. The CDR3 has 15 amino acids. The V end lost 3 bases, the J end lost 4 bases, and 14 bases lay between the germline ends. Germline assignment: CDR1 KGHSH and CDR2 LQKENI. The data were taken from a study of T cell responses to AZD1222 COVID-19 vaccine. At the level of the study: Combined were second doses at about 4 or about 12 weeks. Study-level findings and limits: Spike-specific TCR breadth and depth were elevated following two AZD1222 doses. Females outnumbered males among donors, who were mostly white British; clonal diversity was possibly underestimated.

The chain links TRBV18 to TRBJ2-3, with D unresolved. The clonotype was recovered from an adult in good health. This specimen consisted of peripheral blood, obtained on day 0 of AZD1222 vaccination. The CDR3 bases are TGTGCCAGCTCACCCCGGAACGAGCTCCCAGATACGCAGTATTTT. This sequence encodes CASSPRNELPDTQYF.